This paragraph reports one T cell receptor (beta chain). The CDR3 sequence is 15 residues long. With 0 bases removed from V and 5 bases from J, the gap between germline ends came to 14 bases. The V gene's germline CDR1 is SGDLS and CDR2 YYNGEE. Sequencing was performed with immunoSEQ multiplex PCR; in TCRdb, only in-frame clones are kept and a portion is missing. This table has tens of thousands of clones, roughly 91% appearing once. It was during active infection that Seattle patients were enrolled and then longitudinally followed. The sample comes from a study of blood T cell repertoires in COVID-19.

Sequencing was done on a sample of peripheral blood. The sequence was obtained from a man aged 50-59 years with COVID-19, enrolled during active disease. V gene TRBV9 combines with J gene TRBJ2-5, with D possibly being TRBD2 (5 bases). CDR3 bases: TGTGCCAGCAGCGTAGTAGGCGATAGAGGGGAGACCCAGTACTTC. Its protein is CASSVVGDRGETQYF.